This T cell receptor (beta chain) was found in a study of shared clonotypes between healthy human individuals. CDR1 and CDR2 from the germline V gene are LNHDA and SQIVND (reference sequence). The CDR3 runs 15 residues. Trimming stripped 3 bases from V and 2 bases from J, with 14 bases between. Positively selected for CCR7, the CD45RO-negative cells used as naive CD8 cells excluded terminally differentiated effector memory CD45RA+ cells. To note about this clone: Its antigen is as yet unknown.

Findings and caveats of the study: Clonotypes which were not shared had lower generation probabilities than clonotypes that all four donors shared. Sorted-subset sequencing was shown by rarefaction to be incomplete despite large depth. It was the few donors that limited the genetic and exposure-history diversity represented.

It was at deep level that the assay was run. Sequenced by immunoSEQ multiplex PCR; TCRdb stores in-frame clones only, minus some. The sample consists of about 820,000 clones, over 90% of them appearing once. V is TRBV19 and J is TRBJ2-7; possibly TRBD2 for D (5 bases). The sequence was collected from a man aged 25 to 40 in good health. Sequenced material: naive CD8+ T cells sorted from blood. The CDR3 region has the DNA TGTGCCAGTAGTATTCGGATAGCGCAGACCTACGAGCAGTACTTC. It is translated as CASSIRIAQTYEQYF.